The rows below give T cell receptor beta chains drawn from one sample of a study of control samples from healthy donors and cancer patients. Sequencing used immunoSEQ multiplex PCR; TCRdb keeps in-frame clones, though not all of them. The sample contains some 58,000 clones, over 75% of which appear only once. Specimen: PBMCs. Receptors were obtained from a woman aged 60 to 75 with lung cancer. Both conserved end residues are part of each CDR3. Fields, in order: CDR3 protein, CDR3 DNA, D gene, clone size, V gene, J gene. A D gene is named only where the DNA matches it firmly. Expanded clones are given a class, and other clones once, few, many or no size at all.

cdr3_aa: CASSLNRGGRAVNEQFF
cdr3_nt: TGTGCCAGCAGTTTAAATCGGGGCGGGAGGGCCGTAAATGAGCAGTTCTTC
d_call: TRBD2
clone_size: once
v_call: TRBV27
j_call: TRBJ2-1

cdr3_aa: CASSQDSAGLWNEQFF
cdr3_nt: TGTGCCAGCAGCCAAGATTCAGCGGGGCTTTGGAATGAGCAGTTCTTC
d_call: TRBD2
clone_size: few
v_call: TRBV4-2
j_call: TRBJ2-1

cdr3_aa: CASSLEKGNIQYF
cdr3_nt: TGTGCCAGCAGCTTGGAAAAGGGAAACATTCAGTACTTC
d_call: .
clone_size: .
v_call: TRBV5-4
j_call: TRBJ2-4

cdr3_aa: CATSRDLGGYTF
cdr3_nt: TGTGCCACCAGCAGAGATCTTGGCGGCTACACCTTC
d_call: .
clone_size: .
v_call: TRBV15
j_call: TRBJ1-2

cdr3_aa: CASSPDSYYGYTF
cdr3_nt: TGTGCCAGCAGTCCTGACAGCTACTATGGCTACACCTTC
d_call: .
clone_size: .
v_call: TRBV27
j_call: TRBJ1-2

cdr3_aa: CASSLGDPGNTIYF
cdr3_nt: TGCGCCAGCAGCTTGGGCGATCCGGGAAACACCATATATTTT
d_call: .
clone_size: .
v_call: TRBV5-1
j_call: TRBJ1-3

cdr3_aa: CASSLGGRTDTQYF
cdr3_nt: TGTGCCAGCAGCTTAGGAGGGCGGACAGATACGCAGTATTTT
d_call: .
clone_size: .
v_call: TRBV11-2
j_call: TRBJ2-3

cdr3_aa: CASSQPPGGSPTGELFF
cdr3_nt: TGCGCCAGCAGCCAACCGCCGGGCGGGAGCCCCACCGGGGAGCTGTTTTTT
d_call: TRBD2
clone_size: .
v_call: TRBV4-1
j_call: TRBJ2-2

cdr3_aa: CASSFGATGELFF
cdr3_nt: TGTGCCAGCAGTTTCGGGGCAACCGGGGAGCTGTTTTTT
d_call: .
clone_size: .
v_call: TRBV12-3/TRBV12-4
j_call: TRBJ2-2

cdr3_aa: CATSRDRQGPSSYGYTF
cdr3_nt: TGTGCCACCAGCAGAGATCGGCAGGGTCCGTCTTCCTATGGCTACACCTTC
d_call: .
clone_size: .
v_call: TRBV15
j_call: TRBJ1-2

cdr3_aa: CASSRLTGGDTGELFF
cdr3_nt: TGTGCCAGCAGCCGGTTGACAGGGGGGGACACCGGGGAGCTGTTTTTT
d_call: TRBD1
clone_size: .
v_call: TRBV7-9
j_call: TRBJ2-2